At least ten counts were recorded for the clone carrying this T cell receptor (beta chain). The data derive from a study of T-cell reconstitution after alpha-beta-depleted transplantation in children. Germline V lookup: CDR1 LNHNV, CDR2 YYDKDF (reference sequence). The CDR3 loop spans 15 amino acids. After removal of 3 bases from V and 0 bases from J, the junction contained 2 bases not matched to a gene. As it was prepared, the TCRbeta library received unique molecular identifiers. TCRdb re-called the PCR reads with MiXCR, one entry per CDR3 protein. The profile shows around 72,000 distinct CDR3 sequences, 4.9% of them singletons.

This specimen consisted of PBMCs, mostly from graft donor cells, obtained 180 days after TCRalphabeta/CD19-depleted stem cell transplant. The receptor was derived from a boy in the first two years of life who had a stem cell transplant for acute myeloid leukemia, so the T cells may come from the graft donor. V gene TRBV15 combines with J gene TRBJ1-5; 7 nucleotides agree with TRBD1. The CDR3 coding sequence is TGTGCCACCAGCAGTTACAGGGGTAGCAATCAGCCCCAGCATTTT. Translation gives CATSSYRGSNQPQHF.